Below, one T cell receptor (beta chain) is given with its context. Its antigen is currently unknown. Sequencing ends 3 residues short of the CDR3 end; the germline J gene provides the rest. Sequencing was performed with immunoSEQ multiplex PCR; in TCRdb, only in-frame clones are kept and a portion is missing. The sample shows some 39,000 clones, and roughly 3.5% sits with its ten largest clones. This CDR3 has 14 amino acids. Germline CDR1 and CDR2: SGHTA and FQGNSA. These data belong to a study of T cells in women clearing cervical HPV infection. Regarding the study as a whole: Repertoire richness, not evenness, was significantly elevated in CIN3+ cases versus controls.

V usage is TRBV7-2 and J usage is TRBJ1-2, with 7 bases aligning to TRBD1. The TCR comes from a woman between 18 and 70 years old with a cervical HPV16 infection that either progressed to CIN3+ or cleared (not recorded which). Sequencing was carried out using blood buffy coat. The DNA read from the CDR3 is TGTGCCAGCAGCATAGGGACAGTGAGTAATGAC. Protein product: CASSIGTVSND. From start to end, the CDR3 is CASSIGTVSNDYTF.